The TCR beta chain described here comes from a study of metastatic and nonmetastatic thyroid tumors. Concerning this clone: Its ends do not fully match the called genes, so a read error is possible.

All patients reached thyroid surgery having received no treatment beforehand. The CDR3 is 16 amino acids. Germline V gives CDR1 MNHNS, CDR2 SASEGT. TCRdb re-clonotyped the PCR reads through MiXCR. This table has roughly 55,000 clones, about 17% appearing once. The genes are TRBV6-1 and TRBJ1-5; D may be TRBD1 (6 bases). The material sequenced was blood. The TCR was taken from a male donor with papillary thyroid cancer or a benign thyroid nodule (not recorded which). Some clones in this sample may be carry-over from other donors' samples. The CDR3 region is CASSTCGGYSNQPHHF. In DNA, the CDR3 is TGTGCCAGCAGTACCTGTGGGGGCTATAGCAATCAGCCCCATCATTTT.